A single sample is the source of the 27 T cell receptor beta chains below, sequenced in a study of blood T cells in healthy people across ages. With a J-beta primer mix and a sample-barcoded 5' primer, a second PCR ran about 7 to 12 cycles. TCRdb passed the 5' RACE reads through MiXCR, listing each CDR3 protein once. The data contain 1.5 million to 2 million distinct CDR3 sequences, over 25% of them singletons. The sample comprised blood. The receptors were sampled from a woman in her twenties or thirties in good health.

This rearrangement joins TRBV20-1 to TRBJ2-5; TRBD1 might be the D (7 bases). Deletions cut 0 bases from V and 5 bases from J, with 13 bases between. CDR1 and CDR2 (germline): DFQATT, SNEGSKA (reference sequence). CDR3 length: 14 residues. The CDR3, as DNA: TGCAGTGCTAGAGATTACCCAGGGGGGGAGACCCAGTACTTC. As protein: CSARDYPGGETQYF.

This clonotype was detected ten times or more. Here the CDR3 DNA reads TGTGCCAGCAGTGAGACGTATCAAGAGACCCAGTACTTC. It codes for CASSETYQETQYF. This chain joins TRBV6-5 and TRBJ2-5, with D unclear. V lost 5 bases to trimming and J lost 2 bases, with 9 bases between them. Looked up from germline, CDR1 is MNHEY and CDR2 is SVGAGI. The CDR3 totals 13 residues.

This clonotype appeared a single time. The CDR3 protein is CASSLRAGSPGNTIYF. The CDR3 DNA reads TGTGCCAGCAGTTTAAGGGCGGGCTCCCCTGGAAACACCATATATTTT. The chain has TRBV12-3 or TRBV12-4 and TRBJ1-3; D is unclear. This CDR3 is 16 amino acids long. The V end lost 2 bases, the J end lost 2 bases, and 13 bases lay between the germline ends.

The genes are TRBV6-1 and TRBJ2-7; a possible D gene is TRBD1 (5 bases). CDR1 MNHNS and CDR2 SASEGT come from the germline V gene. Trimming stripped 6 bases from V and 0 bases from J, with 12 bases between. The CDR3 runs to 14 residues. This CDR3 is CASRPEGASYEQYF. For the CDR3, the DNA is TGTGCCAGCAGACCCGAAGGGGCCTCCTACGAGCAGTACTTC.

The V call is TRBV6-2 or TRBV6-3, the J call TRBJ1-5; D is uncertain. The germline CDR1 and CDR2 sequences are MNHEY and SVGEGT. The V and J ends lost 6 bases and 0 bases respectively, with 15 bases between them. CDR3 length: 16 amino acids. The DNA of the CDR3 is TGTGCCAGCAGGCAGGCCCCGCGGGATAGCAATCAGCCCCAGCATTTT. Residues: CASRQAPRDSNQPQHF.

This clonotype was counted a few times. This chain uses TRBV4-1 with TRBJ1-3; D is uncertain. V lost 0 bases to trimming and J lost 8 bases, with 17 bases between them. Germline V gene data show CDR1 as MGHRA and CDR2 as YSYEKL. The CDR3 has 16 residues. The CDR3 DNA follows: TGCGCCAGCAGCCAAGATCGTCCGGAACGGTTGGACACCATATATTTT. This encodes CASSQDRPERLDTIYF.

The rearrangement links TRBV5-5 to TRBJ1-1; no reliable D call. In germline, CDR1 is SGHKS, CDR2 YYEKEE (reference sequence). Trimming took off 4 bases at V and 5 bases at J, with 15 bases between the two ends. The CDR3 totals 14 residues. For the CDR3, the DNA is TGTGCCAGCAGCCTAGGAAGTTCGGGGACTGAAGCTTTCTTT. Translation gives CASSLGSSGTEAFF.

This clonotype was seen at least ten times. The chain is built from TRBV5-6 and TRBJ2-5, with 9 bases that match TRBD2. CDR3 length: 16 residues. Germline assignment: CDR1 SGHDT and CDR2 YYEEEE. Germline trimming cut 4 bases from V and 2 bases from J; bases unmatched to any gene: 9. The CDR3 DNA reads as TGTGCCAGCAGCCTCCCGGGCGCGGGAGGGCAAGAGACCCAGTACTTC. Protein product: CASSLPGAGGQETQYF.

The gene calls are TRBV27 and TRBJ2-4; perhaps TRBD1 as D (5 bases). This CDR3 region has 15 residues. V shed 0 bases and J shed 9 bases, with 15 bases lying between them. Germline CDR1 and CDR2: MNHEY and SMNVEV (reference sequence). Here the CDR3 reads CASSLSGVRVIIQYF. The CDR3, as DNA: TGTGCCAGCAGTTTATCAGGGGTCCGGGTAATCATTCAGTACTTC.

The chain has TRBV6-6 and TRBJ1-6; 10 positions agree with TRBD1. CDR1 MNHNY and CDR2 SVGAGI come from the germline V gene (reference sequence). V was pared by 7 bases and J by 9 bases, with 9 bases of the junction left unmatched. The CDR3 contains 15 residues. CDR3 DNA: TGTGCCAGCACCTCCCGGGACAGGGGCAGTTCACCCCTCCACTTT. This sequence encodes CASTSRDRGSSPLHF.

The chain is built from TRBV29-1 and TRBJ2-1; tentatively, D is TRBD1 (6 bases). The ends were cut back, 4 bases at V and 9 bases at J, with 19 bases in the middle. The germline V gene has CDR1 SQVTM and CDR2 ANQGSEA. This CDR3 is 14 amino acids long. The CDR3 loop is CSVASLQGPGEQFF. The CDR3 nucleotides read TGCAGCGTTGCTAGCTTACAGGGCCCGGGTGAGCAGTTCTTC.

V gene TRBV5-1 combines with J gene TRBJ2-5; D gene ambiguous. V lost 0 bases to trimming and J lost 5 bases, with 8 bases between them. CDR1 SGHRS and CDR2 YFSETQ come from the germline V gene. The CDR3 totals 13 residues. CDR3 amino acids: CASSLAPLETQYF. DNA for the CDR3: TGCGCCAGCAGCTTGGCCCCATTGGAGACCCAGTACTTC.

A few counts support this clonotype. The chain has TRBV6-6 and TRBJ1-1; D possibly corresponds to TRBD1 (5 bases). The V gene's germline CDR1 is MNHNY and CDR2 SVGAGI (reference sequence). The CDR3 runs 14 residues. V was cut by 2 bases and J by 1 base, with 8 bases left in between. CDR3 residues: CASSYGGWNTEAFF. DNA of the CDR3: TGTGCCAGCAGTTACGGGGGGTGGAACACTGAAGCTTTCTTT.

V gene TRBV10-1 combines with J gene TRBJ2-4; D possibly corresponds to TRBD2 (6 bases). Trimming shortened V by 0 bases and J by 13 bases, and 22 bases separated the two germline ends. CDR1 is WNHNN, CDR2 SYGVQD, per germline (reference sequence). The CDR3 totals 16 residues. CDR3 DNA: TGCGCCAGCAGTGAGTCGACTGATGGAGGGTACAATGAGCAGTACTTC. Its translation is CASSESTDGGYNEQYF.

Many counts were recorded for this clonotype. This chain connects TRBV10-3 to TRBJ2-3; D unclear. Between the trimmed V and J ends, which lost 4 bases and 1 base, there was a span of 18 bases. The V gene's germline CDR1 is ENHRY and CDR2 SYGVKD. The CDR3 sequence is 17 residues long. This CDR3 is CAISGLTRSFGTDTQYF. CDR3 sequence (DNA): TGTGCCATCAGTGGCCTCACTCGCTCCTTTGGCACAGATACGCAGTATTTT.

This clonotype was detected once. CDR3 in DNA: TGTGCCAGCAGCTCGCGACCCGGACAGGGGGGCAATGAGCAGTACTTC. Its protein product is CASSSRPGQGGNEQYF. The V and J genes are TRBV7-2 and TRBJ2-4, with 10 bases fitting TRBD1. V shed 4 bases and J 13 bases; nucleotides not matched to a gene: 16. The V gene's germline CDR1 is SGHTA and CDR2 FQGNSA. This CDR3 comprises 16 residues.

CDR3 coding DNA: TGTGCCAGCAGTATACAGGATAATTCACCCCTCCACTTT. It yields the protein CASSIQDNSPLHF. The J gene is TRBJ1-6, the V gene TRBV2; a possible D gene is TRBD1 (5 bases). This CDR3 is built from 13 residues. CDR1 is SNHLY, CDR2 FYNNEI, per germline. V lost 5 bases and J 5 bases, leaving 7 bases between the germline ends.

This clonotype was picked up many times. This sequence joins TRBV5-1 and TRBJ2-7; 10 positions agree with TRBD1. V trimming: 4 bases; J trimming: 3 bases; junction bases outside the gene matches: 4. The CDR3 covers 14 residues. Germline V gene lookup returns CDR1 SGHRS and CDR2 YFSETQ. Written as DNA, the CDR3 is TGCGCCAGCAGCACCGGACAGGGGGACTACGAGCAGTACTTC. Translation: CASSTGQGDYEQYF.

This clonotype was found a few times. DNA for the CDR3: TGCGCCAGCGGTCTAAGCGGGGTCGCAGATACGCAGTATTTT. Encoded protein: CASGLSGVADTQYF. The chain carries TRBV5-1 and TRBJ2-3; 7 nucleotides align to TRBD2. After removal of 7 bases from V and 4 bases from J, the junction contained 9 bases not matched to a gene. CDR1 and CDR2 (germline): SGHRS, YFSETQ. This CDR3 has 14 residues.

This chain connects TRBV20-1 to TRBJ2-3; TRBD2 agrees at 7 bases. Germline assignment: CDR1 DFQATT and CDR2 SNEGSKA (reference sequence). This CDR3 has 14 residues. The ends lost 5 bases at V and 5 bases at J; junction bases unmatched: 10. The CDR3 sequence: CSAPPGGGGDTQYF. The CDR3 nucleotides are TGCAGTGCTCCCCCGGGGGGAGGCGGAGATACGCAGTATTTT.

This chain uses TRBV9 with TRBJ2-4; the D call may be TRBD1 or TRBD2 (6 bases each). Germline V gives CDR1 SGDLS, CDR2 YYNGEE. V was pared by 3 bases and J by 13 bases, with 23 bases between. CDR3 length: 15 amino acids. As DNA, the CDR3 is TGTGCCAGCAGCGAGGGGGGCAGGGCCGGGATGGAGCAGTACTTC. Translation: CASSEGGRAGMEQYF.

This clonotype was seen ten or more times. The CDR3 DNA is TGCAGCAGTAAGGAGACTAACTATGGCTACACCTTC. It translates to CSSKETNYGYTF. This sequence joins TRBV29-1 and TRBJ1-2; D is unclear. There are 12 residues in the CDR3. Germline CDR1 and CDR2: SQVTM and ANQGSEA. V was pared by 8 bases and J by 0 bases, with 10 bases between.

V is TRBV7-9 and J is TRBJ1-5; 8 bases are shared with TRBD1. The germline V gene has CDR1 SEHNR and CDR2 FQNEAQ (reference sequence). This CDR3 is built from 18 residues. The J segment lost 2 bases and the V segment lost 4 bases, leaving 13 bases of the junction unmatched. Here the CDR3 reads CASSSVPGQDRGNQPQHF. The CDR3 region has the DNA TGTGCCAGCAGCTCGGTCCCGGGACAGGATCGGGGCAATCAGCCCCAGCATTTT.

This chain connects TRBV20-1 to TRBJ2-1, with 11 bases identical to TRBD2. The CDR3 extends over 16 amino acids. Germline V lookup: CDR1 DFQATT, CDR2 SNEGSKA (reference sequence). The CDR3 region has the DNA TGCAGCCACCTTTTAGCGGGGGGGTCCTCCTACAATGAGCAGTTCTTC. This gives the protein CSHLLAGGSSYNEQFF.

The chain combines TRBV6-6 with TRBJ1-2; D not resolved. The germline V and J ends were trimmed by 7 bases and 2 bases, with 11 bases remaining between them. CDR1 is MNHNY and CDR2 is SVGAGI in the germline V gene (reference sequence). This CDR3 region has 13 residues. The CDR3 sequence is CASKVSPNYGYTF. CDR3 sequence (DNA): TGTGCCAGCAAGGTGTCCCCGAACTATGGCTACACCTTC.

J is TRBJ2-1 and V is TRBV20-1; the match to TRBD2 covers 9 bases. This CDR3 is built from 15 residues. The trim removed 3 bases at V and 5 bases at J, leaving 8 bases unmatched. Germline CDR1 and CDR2: DFQATT and SNEGSKA (reference sequence). Written as DNA, the CDR3 is TGCAGTGCTAGCCCTGGGACTAGCCCGAACAATGAGCAGTTCTTC. Translation: CSASPGTSPNNEQFF.

This clonotype appeared a few times. The V gene is TRBV29-1, the J gene TRBJ2-5; D may match TRBD1 or TRBD2 (6 bases each). The CDR3 contains 12 residues. V was shortened by 4 bases and J by 5 bases, with 11 bases between the two germline ends. The V gene's germline CDR1 is SQVTM and CDR2 ANQGSEA. CDR3 bases: TGCAGCGTTGTTGGGGGGCCGGAGACCCAGTACTTC. Its protein product is CSVVGGPETQYF. The full variable domain, with the rest looked up from reference TRBV29-1 and TRBJ2-5, is SAVISQKPSRDICQRGTSLTIQCQVDSQVTMMFWYRQQPGQSLTLIATANQGSEATYESGFVIDKFPISRPNLTFSTLTVSNMSPEDSSIYLCSVVGGPETQYFGPGTRLLVL.